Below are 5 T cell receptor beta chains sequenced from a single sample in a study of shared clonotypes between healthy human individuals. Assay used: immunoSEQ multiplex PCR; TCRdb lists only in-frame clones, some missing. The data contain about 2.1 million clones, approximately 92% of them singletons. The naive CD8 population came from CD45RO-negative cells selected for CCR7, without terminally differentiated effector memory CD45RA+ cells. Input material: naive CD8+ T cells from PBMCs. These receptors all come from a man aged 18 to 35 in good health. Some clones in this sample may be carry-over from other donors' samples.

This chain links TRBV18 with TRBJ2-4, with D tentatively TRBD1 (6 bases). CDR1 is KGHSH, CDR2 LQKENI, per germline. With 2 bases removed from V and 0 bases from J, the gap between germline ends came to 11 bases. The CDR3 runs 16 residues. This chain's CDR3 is CASSPDRLLAKNIQYF. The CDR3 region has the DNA TGTGCCAGCTCACCAGACAGGTTATTAGCCAAAAACATTCAGTACTTC. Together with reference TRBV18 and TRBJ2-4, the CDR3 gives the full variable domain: NAGVMQNPRHLVRRRGQEARLRCSPMKGHSHVYWYRQLPEEGLKFMVYLQKENIIDESGMPKERFSAEFPKEGPSILRIQQVVRGDSAAYFCASSPDRLLAKNIQYFGAGTRLSVL.

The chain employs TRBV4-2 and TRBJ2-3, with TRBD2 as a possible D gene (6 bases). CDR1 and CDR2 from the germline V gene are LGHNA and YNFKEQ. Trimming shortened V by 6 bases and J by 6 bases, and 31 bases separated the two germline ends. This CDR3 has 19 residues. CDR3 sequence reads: CASSRPGDTARTNGDTQYF. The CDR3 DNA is TGTGCCAGCAGTCGGCCGGGGGATACAGCACGGACGAACGGGGATACGCAGTATTTT.

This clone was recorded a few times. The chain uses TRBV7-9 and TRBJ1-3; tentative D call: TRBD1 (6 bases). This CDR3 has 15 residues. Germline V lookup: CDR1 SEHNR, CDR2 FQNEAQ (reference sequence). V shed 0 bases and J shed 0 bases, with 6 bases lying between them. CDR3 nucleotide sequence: TGTGCCAGCAGCTTAGCCAGGGGCTCTGGAAACACCATATATTTT. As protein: CASSLARGSGNTIYF. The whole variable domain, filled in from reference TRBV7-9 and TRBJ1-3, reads DTGVSQNPRHKITKRGQNVTFRCDPISEHNRLYWYRQTLGQGPEFLTYFQNEAQLEKSRLLSDRFSAERPKGSFSTLEIQRTEQGDSAMYLCASSLARGSGNTIYFGEGSWLTVV.

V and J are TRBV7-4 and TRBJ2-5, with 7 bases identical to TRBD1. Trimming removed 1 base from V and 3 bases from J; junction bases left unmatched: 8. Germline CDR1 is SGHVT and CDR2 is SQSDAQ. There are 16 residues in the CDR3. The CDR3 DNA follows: TGTGCCAGCAGCTTAGGGCCTTCCGGGACAGAAGAGACCCAGTACTTC. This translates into CASSLGPSGTEETQYF. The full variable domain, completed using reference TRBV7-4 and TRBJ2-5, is GAGVSQSPRYKVAKRGRDVALRCDSISGHVTLYWYRQTLGQGSEVLTYSQSDAQRDKSGRPSGRFSAERPERSVSTLKIQRTEQGDSAVYLCASSLGPSGTEETQYFGPGTRLLVL.

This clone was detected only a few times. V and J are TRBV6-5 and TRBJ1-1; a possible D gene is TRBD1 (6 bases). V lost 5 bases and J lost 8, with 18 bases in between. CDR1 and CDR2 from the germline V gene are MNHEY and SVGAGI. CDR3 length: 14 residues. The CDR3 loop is CASSTRETGVEAFF. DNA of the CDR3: TGTGCCAGCAGTACACGAGAGACAGGAGTGGAAGCTTTCTTT.